This T cell receptor (beta chain) was captured in a study of blood T cell repertoires in COVID-19. The method was immunoSEQ multiplex PCR; TCRdb's version includes in-frame clones alone and lacks a portion of them. The sample includes about 26,000 clones, roughly 85% of them seen just once. This clone is a singleton in its sample. With 10 bases removed from V and 0 bases from J, the gap between germline ends came to 10 bases. CDR1 and CDR2 from the germline V gene are SGHAT and FQNNGV. The CDR3 spans 12 residues. The sequencing sample was made of peripheral blood. The chain carries TRBV11-2 and TRBJ2-7; D might be TRBD2 (6 bases). The sequence derives from a human donor in a cohort sampled during active COVID-19. CDR3 in DNA: TGTGCCACCCGGGACTCCTCCTACGAGCAGTACTTC. Its protein product is CATRDSSYEQYF.